Sequencing of this TCR beta chain was carried out in a study of graft-versus-host responses after intestinal transplantation. Turning to the study itself: Transplants were multivisceral, liver-intestinal, or isolated intestinal. Induction using anti-thymocyte globulin, followed by tacrolimus and steroids for about 3 years, was given to all recipients. General study findings and limits: Detection of GvH clones occurred in recipient marrow, and some had their first appearance in ileum or blood. Allografts from individuals with graft-donor T cell macrochimerism displayed high graft-versus-host to host-versus-graft clonal ratios.

Data came from immunoSEQ multiplex PCR; TCRdb stores just in-frame clones and leaves some out. The sample holds approximately 130,000 clones, roughly nine tenths seen once. In the case of this clone: What it binds is not known.

Germline V gene sequence: CDR1 SGHRS, CDR2 YFSETQ. This CDR3 region has 16 residues. V was cut by 6 bases and J by 0 bases, with 19 bases left in between. This material consisted of unstimulated CD4+ T cells sorted from spleen or lymph node cells, taken before intestinal transplant. This TCR was sampled from a human donor who received an intestinal transplant. The chain recombines TRBV5-1 with TRBJ2-7; TRBD2 is a possible D gene (5 bases). CDR3 loop: CASTPSGLSSSYEQYF. Here the CDR3 DNA reads TGCGCCAGCACCCCGAGCGGACTGTCTAGCTCCTACGAGCAGTACTTC.